This is a list of T cell receptor beta chains from one sample in a study of identical twins. Using its own MiXCR run on the 5' RACE reads, TCRdb lists one record per CDR3 protein. In the table there are 600,000 to 850,000 distinct CDR3 sequences, roughly 20% of which are singletons. These data are also associated with another study on T cells expressing NK-cell markers.

The material sequenced was PBMCs. These receptors originate from a woman aged 18 to 35 in good health. Each CDR3 is given with its conserved first and last residue. The D gene is left open where the match is weak. Expanded clones get a size class; other rows say once, few or many, or leave the size out.

d_call	j_call	clone_size	v_call	cdr3_nt	cdr3_aa
.	TRBJ1-1	.	TRBV20-1	TGCAGTGCTGCCAGGGGTTTGGACACTGAAGCTTTCTTT	CSAARGLDTEAFF
.	TRBJ2-5	.	TRBV14	TGTGCCAGCAGCCAACCCGGGGGGACCCAGTACTTC	CASSQPGGTQYF
TRBD2	TRBJ2-1	few	TRBV5-5	TGTGCCAGCAGCTTGCAGGTAGCGGGGTACAGGCAGTTCTTC	CASSLQVAGYRQFF
TRBD2	TRBJ2-5	.	TRBV6-1	TGTGCCAGCAGACCCGGGACTAGGCCAGAGACCCAGTACTTC	CASRPGTRPETQYF
.	TRBJ2-2	.	TRBV3-1	TGTGCCAGCAGGGAATATAGGGGAACCGGGGAGCTGTTTTTT	CASREYRGTGELFF
.	TRBJ2-7	.	TRBV5-5	TGTGCCAGCAGCTTCTCGGTTTCAACCTACGAGCAGTACTTC	CASSFSVSTYEQYF
.	TRBJ2-7	few	TRBV6-2/TRBV6-3	TGTGCCAGCAGTTACGGTGGGCCAGACGGGGCCTACGAGCAGTACTTC	CASSYGGPDGAYEQYF
TRBD2	TRBJ2-2	once	TRBV10-3	TGTGCCACCCTAGCGGGGCCGGCCGGGGAGCTGTTTTTT	CATLAGPAGELFF
TRBD1	TRBJ1-1	few	TRBV12-3/TRBV12-4	TGTGCCAGCAGTTTCCGGACAGGGAGGCGGACTGAAGCTTTCTTT	CASSFRTGRRTEAFF
.	TRBJ2-1	.	TRBV20-1	TGCAGTGCTCTCCGGGCCCTCATCTATGAGCAGTTCTTC	CSALRALIYEQFF
TRBD1	TRBJ1-4	many	TRBV30	TGTGCCTGGAGTGCCACAGGGGCTGAGGAAAAACTGTTTTTT	CAWSATGAEEKLFF
.	TRBJ1-2	.	TRBV6-2/TRBV6-3	TGTGCCAGCAGTTACTGGGAGGCCCCCTATGGCTACACCTTC	CASSYWEAPYGYTF
.	TRBJ2-7	.	TRBV10-3	TGTGCCATCAGTGAGTCGAACAGCTACGAGCAGTACTTC	CAISESNSYEQYF
TRBD2	TRBJ2-5	.	TRBV24-1	TGTGCCACCAGTGATTCTACGGGGGGGGAGACCCAGTACTTC	CATSDSTGGETQYF
TRBD2	TRBJ2-5	few	TRBV20-1	TGCAGTGGATTAGCGGGAACATACGAGACCCAGTACTTC	CSGLAGTYETQYF
.	TRBJ1-1	once	TRBV20-1	TGCAGTGCTAGACAATCAGGCTTGGTGGCTTTCTTT	CSARQSGLVAFF
.	TRBJ2-7	many	TRBV7-9	TGTGCCAGCAGTTCTCTAGGTACGTCCTACGAGCAGTACTTC	CASSSLGTSYEQYF
.	TRBJ2-6	few	TRBV6-2/TRBV6-3	TGTGCCAGCAGTTTCAGGGGAGCTGGGGCCAACGTCCTGACTTTC	CASSFRGAGANVLTF
TRBD1	TRBJ1-6	.	TRBV6-1	TGTGCCAGCAGTCCAAACCGGGACAGGGGTAGTTCACCCCTCCACTTT	CASSPNRDRGSSPLHF
.	TRBJ2-1	.	TRBV7-2	TGTGCCAGCAACTGGGGGCGGGGGGAGCAGTTCTTC	CASNWGRGEQFF
.	TRBJ2-2	few	TRBV12-3/TRBV12-4	TGTGCCAGCATTCGGCGCCTGAACACCGGGGAGCTGTTTTTT	CASIRRLNTGELFF
.	TRBJ2-7	.	TRBV29-1	TGCAGCGTTACCATAGGGATAGGGGTAAACGAGCAGTACTTC	CSVTIGIGVNEQYF
TRBD2	TRBJ2-3	few	TRBV3-1	TGTGCCAGCAGCCAAGTTGTAGGACTAGCAACAGATACGCAGTATTTT	CASSQVVGLATDTQYF
.	TRBJ1-5	.	TRBV10-3	TGTGCCGTCCGAGGATATAGCAATCAGCCCCAGCATTTT	CAVRGYSNQPQHF
.	TRBJ1-2	.	TRBV5-5	TGTGCCAGCAGCTTGGAGAGGGACTTCGGCGATGGCTACACCTTC	CASSLERDFGDGYTF
.	TRBJ2-1	few	TRBV23-1	TGCGCCAGCGTCCAGGGGGGCCCCGAAGTTTTCTTC	CASVQGGPEVFF
.	TRBJ1-2	few	TRBV2	TGTGCCGGAAGACAGGAGACCTATGGCTACACCTTC	CAGRQETYGYTF
.	TRBJ2-3	few	TRBV6-5	TGTGCCAGCATTTCCAGGGGTCGCACAGATACGCAGTATTTT	CASISRGRTDTQYF
.	TRBJ2-5	.	TRBV2	TGTGCCAGCCCGACTGGATTGGGGGAGACCCAGTACTTC	CASPTGLGETQYF
.	TRBJ1-2	few	TRBV12-3/TRBV12-4	TGTGCCAGCAGTTCCTCGGGCAGAGGAGTCTATGGCTACACCTTC	CASSSSGRGVYGYTF
.	TRBJ1-2	many	TRBV14	TGTGCCAGCAGCCAAGGGAGGAGCTATGGCTACACCTTC	CASSQGRSYGYTF
.	TRBJ1-1	.	TRBV9	TGTGCCAGCAGCGTAGGTCAGTTCGTGAACACTGAAGCTTTCTTT	CASSVGQFVNTEAFF
.	TRBJ1-6	many	TRBV12-3/TRBV12-4	TGTGCCAGCAGTTTGGCAGGGCGAATTTCACCCCTCCACTTT	CASSLAGRISPLHF
.	TRBJ2-7	few	TRBV20-1	TGCAGTGCTGATAAACTAGCCAAAAGCTCCTACGAGCAGTACTTC	CSADKLAKSSYEQYF
.	TRBJ2-5	few	TRBV7-2	TGTGCCAGCAGCAGTAATGGGGGCCCAGAGACCCAGTACTTC	CASSSNGGPETQYF
.	TRBJ1-2	.	TRBV29-1	TGCAGCGTTGAAAGAACGGACACCCGGTATGGCTACACCTTC	CSVERTDTRYGYTF
.	TRBJ2-5	.	TRBV7-3	TGTGCCAGCAGCCAGAGGGCGGGCACCCAAGAGACCCAGTACTTC	CASSQRAGTQETQYF
TRBD2	TRBJ2-3	few	TRBV7-9	TGTGCCAGCAGCGGATTAGGACTAGCAGTACCGACAGATACGCAGTATTTT	CASSGLGLAVPTDTQYF
.	TRBJ1-2	.	TRBV10-3	TGTGCCATCACCCAAACAGGGTATGGCTACACCTTC	CAITQTGYGYTF
.	TRBJ1-1	few	TRBV13	TGTGCCAGCAGCTTAGGGGCGCGTGACACTGAAGCTTTCTTT	CASSLGARDTEAFF
.	TRBJ1-1	few	TRBV20-1	TGCAGTGCTCCATGGGACGGACAGAACACTGAAGCTTTCTTT	CSAPWDGQNTEAFF
.	TRBJ1-6	few	TRBV27	TGTGCCAGCACCAAGATTGGACGCGCACCCCTCCACTTT	CASTKIGRAPLHF
TRBD2	TRBJ2-1	.	TRBV5-6	TGTGCCAGCAGCTTGGCACAGCGGGGGGGCCGTGAGCAGTTCTTC	CASSLAQRGGREQFF
.	TRBJ2-3	.	TRBV10-3	TGTGCCATCAGTGAGTCCGGGACTGTAGATACGCAGTATTTT	CAISESGTVDTQYF
.	TRBJ1-1	many	TRBV12-3/TRBV12-4	TGTGCCAGCAGCCCTACCCGGACGGAGGCTTTCTTT	CASSPTRTEAFF
TRBD2	TRBJ2-7	.	TRBV6-2/TRBV6-3	TGTGCCAGCAGTTACTCGAAGGGACTAGGGGCAGACTACGAGCAGTACTTC	CASSYSKGLGADYEQYF
TRBD2	TRBJ2-3	few	TRBV20-1	TGCAGTGCTCGCAGGCGGGGGACAGATACGCAGTATTTT	CSARRRGTDTQYF
.	TRBJ1-1	.	TRBV19	TGTGCCAGTAGGGGACTCGGGGGTATCACTGAAGCTTTCTTT	CASRGLGGITEAFF
TRBD2	TRBJ2-1	few	TRBV5-1	TGCGCCAGCTCGCGGGACACCATGAGCGGGAGCTCCTACAATGAGCAGTTCTTC	CASSRDTMSGSSYNEQFF
.	TRBJ2-7	.	TRBV25-1	TGTGCCAGCAGACGAGGGGCCCTGGAGCAGTACTTC	CASRRGALEQYF
.	TRBJ1-1	few	TRBV7-2	TGTGCCAGCAACCTCCAGATGAACACTGAAGCTTTCTTT	CASNLQMNTEAFF